Sequencing of this TCR beta chain was carried out in a study of blood T cell repertoires in COVID-19 (dated by TCRdb to the early 2020s). Some background on the complete study: The collaborator samples originated in the United States, Italy and Spain and spanned the acute and convalescent phases of COVID-19. Sample metadata almost always included a de-identified subject ID, COVID-19 status, age in years and sex. The repertoires were made available in a free public database intended to serve as a resource for research on the immune response to SARS-CoV-2. The samples were drawn from the first 160 participants of the ongoing ImmuneRACE study and from under 1,500 subjects provided by 6 global collaborators. The prospective study material was composed of cDNA or gDNA derived from T cells, B-cell-depleted T cells, or PBMCs. HLA class I and class II types, where available, came from metadata supplied by the sample provider rather than from assay-based typing. Subjects who had been exposed to COVID-19, were actively infected with it, or had recovered from it provided the deeply sampled blood TCRbeta repertoires that made up the dataset.

Comments on this clone: The specificity of this receptor is unknown. Within one base of it there is no much larger clone, and no base qualities were kept.

Looking up the germline V gene yields CDR1 SGHTA and CDR2 FQGNSA. A distance of 8 bases separates the germline ends of V and J, which lose 5 bases and 4 bases respectively. The CDR3 starts with the cysteine, ends with the phenylalanine, and has 12 residues. Just the 36-base CDR3 DNA is kept, in frame starting at base 1. Collaborating institutions collected whole blood in K2EDTA tubes following their own protocols. For TCRbeta analysis, collaborator samples were shipped as frozen whole blood, as isolated PBMCs, or as DNA extracted from either sample type. Broader findings and caveats from the paper: How much clinical and demographic metadata was included differed by source and by participant, and the metadata was provided uncurated.

TCRbeta CDR3 regions were amplified from genomic DNA using the immunoSEQ Assay, a bias-controlled multiplex PCR. On the study's bioinformatics: The number of nucleated cells in each sample was estimated from the amplification of reference gene primers within the assay. Sequence reads were collapsed and filtered to measure the absolute abundance of every unique TCRbeta CDR3 rearrangement. For each sample, productive Simpson clonality was calculated as the square root of Simpson's diversity index over productive rearrangements. TCRdb retrieved this table from immuneACCESS and kept in-frame rearrangements only. Not all clones are present; in checked studies, unresolved V genes account for under half, and no reason is known for the remainder. That table supplies the V and J calls and clone size; D and trimming were determined from the DNA. The sample table shows about 34,000 clones, and approximately 81% are seen once. The ten largest clones add up to more than 12% of the sample.

The chain is made from TRBV7-2 and TRBJ1-2; TRBD1 is perhaps the D gene, given 5 matching bases. The sequenced material came from peripheral blood. The receptor was isolated from a human donor with acute or convalescent COVID-19. The donor label of this sample is uncertain. The CDR3 region has the sequence CASSADSYGYTF. The nucleotides are TGTGCCAGCAGCGCCGACAGCTATGGCTACACCTTC.